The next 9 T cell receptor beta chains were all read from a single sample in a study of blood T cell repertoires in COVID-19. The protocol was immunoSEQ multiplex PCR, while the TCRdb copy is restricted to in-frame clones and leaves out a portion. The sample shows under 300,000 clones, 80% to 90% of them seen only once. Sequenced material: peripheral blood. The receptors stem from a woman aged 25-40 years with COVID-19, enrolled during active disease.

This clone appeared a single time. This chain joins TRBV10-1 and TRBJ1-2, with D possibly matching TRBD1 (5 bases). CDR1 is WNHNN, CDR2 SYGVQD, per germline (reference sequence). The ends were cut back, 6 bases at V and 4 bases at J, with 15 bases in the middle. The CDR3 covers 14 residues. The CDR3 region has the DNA TGCGCCAGCAGGTCCTGGGCAGGGCCCTATGGCTACACCTTC. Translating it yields CASRSWAGPYGYTF.

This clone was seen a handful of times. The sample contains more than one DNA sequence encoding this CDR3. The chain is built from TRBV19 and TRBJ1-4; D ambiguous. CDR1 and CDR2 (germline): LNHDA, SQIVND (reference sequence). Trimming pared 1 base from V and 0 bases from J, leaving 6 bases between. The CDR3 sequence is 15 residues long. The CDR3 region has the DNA TGTGCCAGTAGTATAGGGGCTGCAACTAATGAAAAACTGTTTTTT. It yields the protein CASSIGAATNEKLFF.

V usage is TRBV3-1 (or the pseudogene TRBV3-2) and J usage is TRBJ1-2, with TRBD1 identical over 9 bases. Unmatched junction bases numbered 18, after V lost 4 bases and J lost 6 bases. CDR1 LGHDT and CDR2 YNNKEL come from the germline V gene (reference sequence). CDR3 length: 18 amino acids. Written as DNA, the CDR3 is TGTGCCAGCAGCCGAAATTTCCACGTGGGACAGGGAGGGAATGGCTACACCTTC. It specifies CASSRNFHVGQGGNGYTF.

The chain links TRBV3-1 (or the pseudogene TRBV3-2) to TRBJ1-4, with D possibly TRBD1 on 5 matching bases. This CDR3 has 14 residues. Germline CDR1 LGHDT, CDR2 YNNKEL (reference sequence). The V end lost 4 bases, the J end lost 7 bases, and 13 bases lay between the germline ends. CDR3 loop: CASSPGGGSEKLFF. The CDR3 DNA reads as TGTGCCAGCAGCCCCGGGGGAGGTAGTGAAAAACTGTTTTTT.

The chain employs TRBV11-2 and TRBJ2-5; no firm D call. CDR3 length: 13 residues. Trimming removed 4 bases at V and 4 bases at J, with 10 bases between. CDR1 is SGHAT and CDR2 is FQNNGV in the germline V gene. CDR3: CASSSTAIETQYF. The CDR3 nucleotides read TGTGCCAGCAGCTCCACAGCCATAGAGACCCAGTACTTC.

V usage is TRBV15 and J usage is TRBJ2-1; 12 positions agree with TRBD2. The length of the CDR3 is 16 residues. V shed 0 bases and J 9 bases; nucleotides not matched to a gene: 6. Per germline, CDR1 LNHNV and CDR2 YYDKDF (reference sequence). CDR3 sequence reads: CATSRDHLAGGREQFF. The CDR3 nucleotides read TGTGCCACCAGCAGAGATCACCTAGCGGGGGGGCGTGAGCAGTTCTTC.

Here the CDR3 reads CASSQDRERLNTGELFF. The DNA of the CDR3 is TGTGCCAGCAGCCAAGACCGGGAGCGGTTGAACACCGGGGAGCTGTTTTTT. V gene TRBV3-1 (or the pseudogene TRBV3-2) combines with J gene TRBJ2-2; D might be TRBD2 (6 bases). Per germline, CDR1 LGHDT and CDR2 YNNKEL (reference sequence). The germline V and J ends were trimmed by 0 bases and 1 base, with 12 bases remaining between them. This CDR3 has 17 residues.

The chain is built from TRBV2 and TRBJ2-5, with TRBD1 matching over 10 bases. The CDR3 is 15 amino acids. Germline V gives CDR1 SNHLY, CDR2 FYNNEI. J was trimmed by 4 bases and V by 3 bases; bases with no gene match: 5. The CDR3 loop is CASSEADRGLETQYF. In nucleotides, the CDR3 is TGTGCCAGCAGTGAGGCCGACAGGGGGCTAGAGACCCAGTACTTC.

CDR3 loop: CASSQVVGTISTKQYF. DNA for the CDR3: TGTGCCAGCAGCCAAGTGGTTGGGACAATCAGTACGAAGCAGTACTTC. V gene TRBV3-1 (or the pseudogene TRBV3-2) combines with J gene TRBJ2-7, with a tentative D call TRBD1 (6 bases). Germline CDR1 is LGHDT and CDR2 is YNNKEL (reference sequence). Trimming shortened V by 1 base and J by 8 bases, and 21 bases separated the two germline ends. This CDR3 is 16 amino acids long.